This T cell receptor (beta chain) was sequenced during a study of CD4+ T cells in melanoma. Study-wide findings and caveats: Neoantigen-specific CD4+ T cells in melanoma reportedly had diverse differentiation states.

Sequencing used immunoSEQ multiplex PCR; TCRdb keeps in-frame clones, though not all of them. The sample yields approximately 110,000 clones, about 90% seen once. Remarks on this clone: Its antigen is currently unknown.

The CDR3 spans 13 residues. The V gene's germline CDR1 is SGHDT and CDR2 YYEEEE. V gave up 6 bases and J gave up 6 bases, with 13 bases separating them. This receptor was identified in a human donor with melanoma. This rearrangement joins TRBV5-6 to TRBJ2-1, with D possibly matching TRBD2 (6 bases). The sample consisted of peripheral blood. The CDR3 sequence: CASIRGLRNEQFF. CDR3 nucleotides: TGTGCCAGCATCCGGGGACTTCGCAATGAGCAGTTCTTC.